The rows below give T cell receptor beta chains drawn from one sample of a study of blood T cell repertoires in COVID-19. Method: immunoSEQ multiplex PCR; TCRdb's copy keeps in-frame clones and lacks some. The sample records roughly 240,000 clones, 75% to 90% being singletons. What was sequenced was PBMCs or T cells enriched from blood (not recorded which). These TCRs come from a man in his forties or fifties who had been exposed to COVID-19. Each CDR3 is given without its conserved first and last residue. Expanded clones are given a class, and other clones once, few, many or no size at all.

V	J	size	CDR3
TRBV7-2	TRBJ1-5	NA	ASSDDITTMSNQPQH
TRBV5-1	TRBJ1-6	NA	ASSLGQANSPLH
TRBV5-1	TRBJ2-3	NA	ASSPGLAGGPGDTQY
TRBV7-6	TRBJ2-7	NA	ASSLAGTDMQY
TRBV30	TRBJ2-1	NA	AWSVGGSGDQQF
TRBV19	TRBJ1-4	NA	ASRDPLHEKLF
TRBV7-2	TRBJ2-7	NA	ASSSDSHSYEQY
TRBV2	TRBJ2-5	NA	ASSKGETQY
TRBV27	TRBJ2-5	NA	ASSLQGTQETQY
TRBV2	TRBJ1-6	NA	ASSEAVRPLH
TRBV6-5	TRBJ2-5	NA	ASRLAGGKETQY
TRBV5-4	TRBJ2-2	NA	ASSPRRGLSGELF
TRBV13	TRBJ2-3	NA	ASSLRGTDTQY
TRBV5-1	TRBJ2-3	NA	ASSVGTDYSTDTQY
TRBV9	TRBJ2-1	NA	ASSVEATSGYNEQF
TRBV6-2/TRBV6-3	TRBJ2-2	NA	ASSLGLAANTGELF
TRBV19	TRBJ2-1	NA	ASSLGQGTYNEQF
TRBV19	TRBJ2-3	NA	ASGPRLAGGTDTQY
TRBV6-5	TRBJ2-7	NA	ASSYSGGIVSYEQY
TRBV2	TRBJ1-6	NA	ASSSQVNPLH
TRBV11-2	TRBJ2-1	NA	ASSWTSGVNEQF
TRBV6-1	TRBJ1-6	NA	ASSEVGGPNSPLH
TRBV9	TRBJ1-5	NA	ASSPGGGNQPQH
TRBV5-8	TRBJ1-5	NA	ASSLKGLVQPQH
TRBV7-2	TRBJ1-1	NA	ASSLGTGTATEAF
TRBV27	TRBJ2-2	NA	ASSLSGRYTGELF
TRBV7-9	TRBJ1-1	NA	ASSLAAGVTEAF
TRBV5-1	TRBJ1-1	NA	ASSFTGGIKGTEAF
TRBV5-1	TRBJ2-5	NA	ASSAVPGQGEETQY
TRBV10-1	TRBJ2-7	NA	ASSAIPRDSYEQY
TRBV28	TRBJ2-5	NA	ASNVPGQGGLETQY
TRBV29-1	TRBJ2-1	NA	SVMGLADNEQF
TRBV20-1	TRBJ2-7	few	SARITYEQY
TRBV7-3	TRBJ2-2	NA	ASSLLQGASTGELF
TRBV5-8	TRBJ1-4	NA	ASSLDGEKLF
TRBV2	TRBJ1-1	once	ASSRRVYTEAF
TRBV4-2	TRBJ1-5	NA	ASSQRPPGTGLYSNQPQH
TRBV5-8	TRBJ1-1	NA	ASSWPQGNTEAF
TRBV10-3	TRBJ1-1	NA	AIGQANTEAF
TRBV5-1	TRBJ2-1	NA	ASSQGSDNEQF
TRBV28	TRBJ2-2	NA	ASSYRNTGELF
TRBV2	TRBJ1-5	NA	ASRTYSNQPQH
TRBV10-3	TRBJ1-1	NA	AISVGGNTEAF